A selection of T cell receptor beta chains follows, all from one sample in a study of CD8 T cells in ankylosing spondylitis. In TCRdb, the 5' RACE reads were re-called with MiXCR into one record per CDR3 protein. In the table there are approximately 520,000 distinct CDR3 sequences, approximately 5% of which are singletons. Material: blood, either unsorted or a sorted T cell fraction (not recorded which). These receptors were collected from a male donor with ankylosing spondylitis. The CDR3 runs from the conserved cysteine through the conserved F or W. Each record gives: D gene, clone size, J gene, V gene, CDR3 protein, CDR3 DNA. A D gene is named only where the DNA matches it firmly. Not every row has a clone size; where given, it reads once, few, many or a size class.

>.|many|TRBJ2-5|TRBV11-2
CASSLVPQAYQETQYF
TGTGCCAGCAGCTTAGTCCCACAGGCCTACCAAGAGACCCAGTACTTC
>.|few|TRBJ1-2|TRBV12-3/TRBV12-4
CASSLTGGFNYGYTF
TGTGCCAGCAGCCTGACAGGAGGATTTAACTATGGCTACACCTTC
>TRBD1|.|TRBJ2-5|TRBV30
CAWSPRDRDQETQYF
TGTGCCTGGTCCCCCCGGGACAGGGACCAAGAGACCCAGTACTTC
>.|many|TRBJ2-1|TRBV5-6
CASSRWSSYNEQFF
TGTGCCAGCAGCAGGTGGTCCTCCTACAATGAGCAGTTCTTC
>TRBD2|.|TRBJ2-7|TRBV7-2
CASSASGLPFTEQYF
TGTGCCAGCAGCGCCTCGGGACTACCCTTTACCGAGCAGTACTTC
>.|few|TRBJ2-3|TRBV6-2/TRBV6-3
CASSYSTSSTDTQYF
TGTGCCAGCAGTTATTCAACATCCAGCACAGATACGCAGTATTTT
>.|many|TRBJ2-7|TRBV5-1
CASSLAVAAYEQYF
TGCGCCAGCAGCTTGGCCGTGGCAGCCTACGAGCAGTACTTC
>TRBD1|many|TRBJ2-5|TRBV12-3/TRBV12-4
CASCLGTASGETQYF
TGTGCCAGCTGCCTCGGGACAGCTTCAGGGGAGACCCAGTACTTC
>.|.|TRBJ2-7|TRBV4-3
CASSQAHGHRSYEQYF
TGCGCCAGCAGCCAAGCTCACGGGCACCGCTCCTACGAGCAGTACTTC
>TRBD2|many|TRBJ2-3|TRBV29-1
CSVAGLAESPDTQYF
TGCAGCGTTGCGGGGCTAGCGGAGTCCCCAGATACGCAGTATTTT
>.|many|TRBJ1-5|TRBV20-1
CSAGRTEQPQHF
TGCAGTGCTGGACGAACAGAGCAGCCCCAGCATTTT
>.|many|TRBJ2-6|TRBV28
CASSLTVAGANVLTF
TGTGCCAGCAGTTTAACTGTGGCTGGGGCCAACGTCCTGACTTTC
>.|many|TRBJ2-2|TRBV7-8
CASSLELSGELFF
TGTGCCAGCAGCTTAGAATTAAGCGGGGAGCTGTTTTTT
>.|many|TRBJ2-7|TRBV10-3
CAISNTGQSYEQYF
TGTGCCATCAGCAATACCGGACAGTCCTACGAGCAGTACTTC
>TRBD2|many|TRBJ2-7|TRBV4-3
CASSQATSLSYEQYF
TGCGCCAGCAGCCAAGCGACTAGCCTATCCTACGAGCAGTACTTC
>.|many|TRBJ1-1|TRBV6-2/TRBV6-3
CASSPTPGHQNTEAFF
TGTGCCAGCAGCCCTACTCCGGGACATCAGAACACTGAAGCTTTCTTT
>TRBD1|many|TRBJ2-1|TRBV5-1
CASSPGQGLGGTAFYNEQFF
TGCGCCAGCAGCCCCGGACAGGGTTTAGGTGGGACGGCCTTCTACAATGAGCAGTTCTTC
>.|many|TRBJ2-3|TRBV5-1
CASSLGDGHITDTQYF
TGCGCCAGCAGCTTGGGGGACGGACACATCACAGATACGCAGTATTTT
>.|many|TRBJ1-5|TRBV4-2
CASSQVHPSNQPQHF
TGTGCCAGCAGCCAAGTTCATCCTAGCAATCAGCCCCAGCATTTT
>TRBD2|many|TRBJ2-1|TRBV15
CATSRASGRDNEQFF
TGTGCCACCAGCAGAGCTAGCGGGAGGGACAATGAGCAGTTCTTC
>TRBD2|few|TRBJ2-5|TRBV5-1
CASTPAREGETQYF
TGCGCCAGCACCCCTGCAAGGGAGGGAGAGACCCAGTACTTC
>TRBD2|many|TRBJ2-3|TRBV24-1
CATSEPTSGGADTQYF
TGTGCCACCAGTGAGCCGACTAGCGGGGGGGCAGATACGCAGTATTTT
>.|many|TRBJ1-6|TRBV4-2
CASSLGSKTYNSPLHF
TGTGCCAGCAGCCTGGGCAGTAAAACTTATAATTCACCCCTCCACTTT
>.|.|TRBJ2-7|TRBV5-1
CASSLHYYEQYF
TGCGCCAGCAGCTTGCACTACTACGAGCAGTACTTC
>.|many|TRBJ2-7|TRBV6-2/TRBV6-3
CASSFSGTYEQYF
TGTGCCAGCAGTTTTTCAGGGACCTACGAGCAGTACTTC
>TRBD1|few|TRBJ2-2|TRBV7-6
CASSSSTGTGWIGELFF
TGTGCCAGCAGCTCCTCGACCGGGACAGGGTGGATCGGGGAGCTGTTTTTT
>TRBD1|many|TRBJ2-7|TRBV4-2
CASSPSKTGGPSYEQYF
TGTGCCAGCAGCCCGAGCAAGACAGGGGGCCCTTCCTACGAGCAGTACTTC
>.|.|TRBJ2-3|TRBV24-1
CATSDLRQGGTDTQYF
TGTGCCACCAGTGATTTGCGACAGGGAGGTACAGATACGCAGTATTTT
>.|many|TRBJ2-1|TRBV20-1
CSAPLGGGRGNEQFF
TGCAGTGCTCCGCTGGGAGGGGGCCGGGGTAATGAGCAGTTCTTC
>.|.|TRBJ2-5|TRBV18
CASSPKTARQETQYF
TGTGCCAGCTCCCCCAAGACAGCCCGACAAGAGACCCAGTACTTC
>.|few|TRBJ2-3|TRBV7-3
CASSLSRTDTQYF
TGTGCCAGCAGCTTAAGCCGCACAGATACGCAGTATTTT
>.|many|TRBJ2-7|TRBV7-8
CASSFPGGEQYF
TGTGCCAGCAGCTTCCCTGGGGGCGAGCAGTACTTC
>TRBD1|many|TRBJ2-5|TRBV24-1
CATSDQTTGETQYF
TGTGCCACCAGTGACCAAACGACAGGGGAGACCCAGTACTTC
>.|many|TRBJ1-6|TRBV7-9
CASSTTGRNNSPLHF
TGTGCCAGCAGCACCACCGGGAGAAATAATTCACCCCTCCACTTT
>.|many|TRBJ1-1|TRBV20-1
CSAKGGGTEAFF
TGCAGTGCCAAGGGGGGAGGGACTGAAGCTTTCTTT
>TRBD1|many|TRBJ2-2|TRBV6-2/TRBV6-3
CASSYSRTGKSSTGELFF
TGTGCCAGCAGTTACTCTAGGACAGGGAAAAGTAGCACCGGGGAGCTGTTTTTT
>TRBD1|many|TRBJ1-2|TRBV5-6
CASSSFILRRQGPNGYTF
TGTGCCAGCAGCTCATTCATACTCCGGCGACAGGGTCCTAATGGCTACACCTTC
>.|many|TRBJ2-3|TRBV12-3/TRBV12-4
CASSFDQGRNTQYF
TGTGCCAGCAGTTTTGACCAAGGCAGGAATACGCAGTATTTT
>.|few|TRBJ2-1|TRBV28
CASSLPSGEMNEQFF
TGTGCCAGCAGTTTGCCCAGCGGCGAAATGAATGAGCAGTTCTTC
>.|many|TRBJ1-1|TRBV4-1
CASSLKRAPLTEAFF
TGCGCCAGCAGCCTTAAGAGGGCTCCACTCACTGAAGCTTTCTTT
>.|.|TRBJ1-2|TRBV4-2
CASSQIGGGGYTF
TGTGCCAGCAGCCAAATAGGTGGGGGGGGCTACACCTTC
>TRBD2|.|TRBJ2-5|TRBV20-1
CSARDWTRQETQYF
TGCAGTGCTAGGGATTGGACTAGACAAGAGACCCAGTACTTC
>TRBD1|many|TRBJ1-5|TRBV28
CASLRTGGRQPQHF
TGTGCCAGCCTGAGAACAGGGGGCCGGCAGCCCCAGCATTTT
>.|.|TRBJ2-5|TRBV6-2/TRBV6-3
CASSYGGNYQATQYF
TGTGCCAGCAGTTATGGGGGAAATTACCAAGCGACCCAGTACTTC
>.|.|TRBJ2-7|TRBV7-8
CASSFGGTLYEQYF
TGTGCCAGCAGCTTCGGGGGAACTCTCTACGAGCAGTACTTC
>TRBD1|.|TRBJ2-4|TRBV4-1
CASSHGTGLQGGRTIQYF
TGCGCCAGCAGCCACGGGACCGGTTTACAGGGGGGTAGGACGATTCAGTACTTC
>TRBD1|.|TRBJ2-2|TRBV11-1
CASSPFTGQGANTGELFF
TGTGCCAGCAGCCCATTCACCGGACAGGGGGCAAACACCGGGGAGCTGTTTTTT
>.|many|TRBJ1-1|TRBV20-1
CSADLWGRGAEAFF
TGCAGTGCGGACCTCTGGGGAAGGGGGGCTGAAGCTTTCTTT
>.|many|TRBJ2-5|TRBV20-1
CSAPSAAGSEETQYF
TGCAGTGCCCCCTCTGCGGCAGGGTCCGAAGAGACCCAGTACTTC
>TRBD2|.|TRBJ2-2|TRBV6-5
CASSYSLQSRTSYAGELFF
TGTGCCAGCAGTTACTCCCTCCAATCTAGGACTAGCTACGCCGGGGAGCTGTTTTTT
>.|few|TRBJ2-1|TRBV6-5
CASSYLPDWTAYNEQFF
TGTGCCAGCAGTTACCTCCCCGACTGGACAGCCTACAATGAGCAGTTCTTC
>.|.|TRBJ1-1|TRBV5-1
CASSSSIRDREAFF
TGCGCCAGCAGTTCCTCGATACGGGACCGTGAAGCTTTCTTT
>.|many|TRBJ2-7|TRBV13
CASSDRTGDYEQYF
TGTGCCAGCAGCGACCGGACCGGAGACTACGAGCAGTACTTC
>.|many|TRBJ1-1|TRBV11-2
CASRMGQTEAFF
TGTGCCAGCAGGATGGGACAAACTGAAGCTTTCTTT
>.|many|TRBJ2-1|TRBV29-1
CRIFPNEQFF
TGCAGGATTTTCCCCAATGAGCAGTTCTTC
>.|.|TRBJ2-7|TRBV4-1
CASSQEGGTLGEQYF
TGCGCCAGCAGCCAAGAAGGGGGTACCCTGGGGGAGCAGTACTTC
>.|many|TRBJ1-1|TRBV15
CATSREGTLVTEAFF
TGTGCCACCAGCAGGGAGGGCACCCTGGTCACTGAAGCTTTCTTT
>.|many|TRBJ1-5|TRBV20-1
CSALDEAAQPQHF
TGCAGTGCTCTGGATGAGGCTGCTCAGCCCCAGCATTTT
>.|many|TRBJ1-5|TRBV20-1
CSARDPQGDQPQHF
TGCAGTGCTAGAGATCCCCAAGGGGATCAGCCCCAGCATTTT
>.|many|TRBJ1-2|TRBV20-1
CSARRPANYGYTF
TGCAGTGCTAGACGGCCAGCTAACTATGGCTACACCTTC